The TCR beta chain under discussion was sequenced for a study of blood T cells in healthy people across ages. In germline, CDR1 is SGHRS, CDR2 YFSETQ. V lost 0 bases, J lost 11 bases, and 14 bases lay in between. The CDR3 totals 13 residues. Primed by a sample-barcoded 5' primer and a J-beta primer mix, a second PCR proceeded for roughly 6 to 12 cycles. MiXCR, run by TCRdb on the 5' RACE reads, gives a single entry per CDR3 protein. This sample has under 800,000 distinct CDR3 sequences, with over 20% found just once. The chain is built from TRBV5-1 and TRBJ2-5, with D perhaps given as TRBD1 or TRBD2 (7 bases each). Sequencing input: blood. The receptor's source is a man aged 70 or older in good health. This CDR3 reads CASSLAQGREQYF. The CDR3 nucleotides are TGCGCCAGCAGCTTGGCACAGGGGAGGGAGCAGTACTTC.